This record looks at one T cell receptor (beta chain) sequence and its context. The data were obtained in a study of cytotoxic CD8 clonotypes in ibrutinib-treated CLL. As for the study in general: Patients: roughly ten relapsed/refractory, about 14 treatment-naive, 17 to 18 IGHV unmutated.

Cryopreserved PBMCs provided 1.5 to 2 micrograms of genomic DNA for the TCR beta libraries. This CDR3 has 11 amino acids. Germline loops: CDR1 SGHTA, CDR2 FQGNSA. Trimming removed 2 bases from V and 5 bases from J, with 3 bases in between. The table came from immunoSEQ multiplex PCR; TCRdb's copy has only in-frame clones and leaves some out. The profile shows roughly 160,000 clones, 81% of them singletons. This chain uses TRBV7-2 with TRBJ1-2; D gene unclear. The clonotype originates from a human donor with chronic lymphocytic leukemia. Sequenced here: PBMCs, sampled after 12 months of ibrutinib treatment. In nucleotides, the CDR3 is TGTGCCAGCAGCTTAACGTATGGCTACACCTTC. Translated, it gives CASSLTYGYTF.